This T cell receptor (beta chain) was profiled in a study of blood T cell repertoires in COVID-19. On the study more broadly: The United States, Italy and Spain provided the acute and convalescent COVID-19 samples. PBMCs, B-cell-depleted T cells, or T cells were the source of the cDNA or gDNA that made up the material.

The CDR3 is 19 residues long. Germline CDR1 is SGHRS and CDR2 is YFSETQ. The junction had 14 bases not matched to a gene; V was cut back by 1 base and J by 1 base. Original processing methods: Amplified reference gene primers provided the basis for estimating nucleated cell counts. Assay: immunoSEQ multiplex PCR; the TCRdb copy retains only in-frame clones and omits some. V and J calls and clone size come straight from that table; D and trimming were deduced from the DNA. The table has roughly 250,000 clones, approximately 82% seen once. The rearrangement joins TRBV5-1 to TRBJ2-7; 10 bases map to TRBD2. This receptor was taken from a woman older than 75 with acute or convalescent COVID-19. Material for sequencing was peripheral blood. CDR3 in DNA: TGCGCCAGCAGCTTGTCGTTGGCACCGGGACTAGCGCCTTCCTACGAGCAGTACTTC. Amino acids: CASSLSLAPGLAPSYEQYF.